This T cell receptor (beta chain) was captured by sequencing in a study of CD8 T cells in Susac syndrome (dated by TCRdb to about 2019). Notes on the research overall: Of the Susac syndrome patients who were sequenced, fewer than 10 were in clinical remission while 5 or 6 had clinically active disease. Repertoire sequencing was used to test whether CD8+ T cell activation and differentiation in Susac syndrome was antigen driven. At blood withdrawal, Susac syndrome patients were either therapy-naive, taking corticosteroids (in some cases with IVIg as well), or taking IVIg alone.

Peripheral blood CD8+ and CD4+ T cells from healthy donors, Susac syndrome patients and multiple sclerosis patients were profiled by high-throughput TCR beta sequencing. The Susac syndrome patients fulfilled recently defined diagnostic criteria for definite or probable disease. Bulk CD8+ and CD4+ T cells were purified by magnetic negative isolation, while CD8+ TEMRA cells were enriched using FACS. Blood was drawn into EDTA tubes, processed within 24 hours, and PBMCs were isolated by density gradient centrifugation. PBMCs intended for TCR sequencing were frozen in liquid nitrogen and were later thawed in a 37 degrees C water bath. The sorted or isolated CD4+, CD8+ and CD8+ TEMRA cells had a purity of 90% or higher. Unmatched junction bases come to 4, with V trimmed by 6 bases and J by 7 bases. CDR1 is given as KGHSH and CDR2 as LQKENI, both from the germline V gene. The CDR3 sequence holds 14 residues, the cysteine and phenylalanine included. Only CDR3 DNA remains: 42 bases, in frame from the first base.

Results and caveats for the whole study, not just this receptor: In patients with Susac syndrome, the CD4+ T cell repertoire showed no detectable clonal expansion. The number of individuals in the TCR sequencing and HLA analysis was recognized as being relatively small.

RNA was extracted with the RNeasy kit and 0.5 to 1 ug was reverse transcribed using random hexamers. The immunoSEQ multiplex PCR assay, which covers 54 Vbeta and 13 Jbeta segments, was used to amplify TCR beta CDR3 regions. Bias from PCR amplification was corrected by using a synthetic template baseline for primer optimization and for computational correction. The paper's data handling went like this. Reads were annotated to V, D and J genes per IMGT and analyzed with immunoSEQ Analyzer, keeping only productive sequences. To calculate clonality, Shannon entropy was normalized by log2 of the number of productive unique sequences and then subtracted from one. Public and private clones were assessed among the 100 most prevalent clones of each patient and control. Clones were defined as Susac-specific when absent from the healthy and MS cohorts, from fewer than 1,200 published viral clones and from other ImmuneACCESS disease sequences. The public reads were reanalyzed by TCRdb: fastp trimming at Q25, MiXCR alignment, in-frame beta chains only. When rows share a CDR3 protein, they turn into one entry using the most common DNA and genes. The V and J calls were determined by TCRdb, not by the authors. Here the sample has 71,000 or so distinct CDR3 sequences; 93% occur a single time. The ten largest account for less than 0.16% of the sample.

Concerning this clonotype: The specificity of this receptor is unknown. Base quality data are lacking; no much larger clone is found one base away.

The V and J genes are TRBV18 and TRBJ1-6; a stretch of 9 junction bases matches TRBD1. The receptor was isolated from a human donor with Susac syndrome. The specimen sequenced was CD4+ T cells from PBMCs. Here the CDR3 is given as CASSRDRENSPLHF. The DNA reads TGTGCCAGCTCGCGGGACAGGGAGAATTCACCCCTCCACTTT.